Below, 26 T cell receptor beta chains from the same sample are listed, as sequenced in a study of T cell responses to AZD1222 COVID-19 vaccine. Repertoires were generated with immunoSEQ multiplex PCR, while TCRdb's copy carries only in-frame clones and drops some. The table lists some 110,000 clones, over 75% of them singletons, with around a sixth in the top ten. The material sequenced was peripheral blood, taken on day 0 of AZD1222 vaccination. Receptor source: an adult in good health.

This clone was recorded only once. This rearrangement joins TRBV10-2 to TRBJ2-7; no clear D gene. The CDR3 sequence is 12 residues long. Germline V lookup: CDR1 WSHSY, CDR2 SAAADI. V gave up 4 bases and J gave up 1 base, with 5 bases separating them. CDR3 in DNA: TGCGCCAGCAGTGTGGAATCCTACGAGCAGTACTTC. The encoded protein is CASSVESYEQYF.

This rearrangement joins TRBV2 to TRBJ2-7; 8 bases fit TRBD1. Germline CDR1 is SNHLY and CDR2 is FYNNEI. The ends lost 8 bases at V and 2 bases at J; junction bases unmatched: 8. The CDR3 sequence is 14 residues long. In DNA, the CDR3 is TGTGCCAGCCGAAAACAGGGGGAAACCTACGAGCAGTACTTC. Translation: CASRKQGETYEQYF.

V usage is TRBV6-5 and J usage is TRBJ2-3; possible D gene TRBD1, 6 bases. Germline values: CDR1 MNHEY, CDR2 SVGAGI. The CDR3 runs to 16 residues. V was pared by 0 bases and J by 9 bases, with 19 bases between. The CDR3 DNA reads TGTGCCAGCAGTTACTCGGTAGGGGGAAGCAAAGGGACGCAGTATTTT. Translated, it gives CASSYSVGGSKGTQYF.

CDR3 region: CASSRFGTQNINEQFF. CDR3 sequence (DNA): TGTGCCAGCAGCCGCTTCGGGACCCAGAACATTAATGAGCAGTTCTTC. This rearrangement joins TRBV7-6 to TRBJ2-1; perhaps D is TRBD1 or TRBD2 (5 bases each). Trimming stripped 5 bases from V and 7 bases from J, with 21 bases between. Germline CDR1 SGHVS, CDR2 FNYEAQ. The CDR3 runs 16 residues. The full variable domain, completed using reference TRBV7-6 and TRBJ2-1, is GAGVSQSPRYKVTKRGQDVALRCDPISGHVSLYWYRQALGQGPEFLTYFNYEAQQDKSGLPNDRFSAERPEGSISTLTIQRTEQRDSAMYRCASSRFGTQNINEQFFGPGTRLTVL.

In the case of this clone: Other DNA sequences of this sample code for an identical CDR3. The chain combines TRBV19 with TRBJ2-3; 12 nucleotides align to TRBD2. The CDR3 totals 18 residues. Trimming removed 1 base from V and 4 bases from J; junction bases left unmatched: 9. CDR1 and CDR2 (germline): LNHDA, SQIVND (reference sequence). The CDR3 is CASSIGGLAGGGADTQYF. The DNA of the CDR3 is TGTGCCAGTAGTATAGGCGGGCTAGCGGGGGGGGGCGCAGATACGCAGTATTTT.

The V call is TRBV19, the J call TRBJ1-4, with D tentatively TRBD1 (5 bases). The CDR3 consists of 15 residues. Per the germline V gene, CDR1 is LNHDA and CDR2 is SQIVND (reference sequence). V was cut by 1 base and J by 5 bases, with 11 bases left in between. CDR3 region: CASSIAGGDNEKLFF. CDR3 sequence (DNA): TGTGCCAGTAGTATAGCCGGGGGAGACAATGAAAAACTGTTTTTT. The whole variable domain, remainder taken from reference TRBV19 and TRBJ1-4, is DGGITQSPKYLFRKEGQNVTLSCEQNLNHDAMYWYRQDPGQGLRLIYYSQIVNDFQKGDIAEGYSVSREKKESFPLTVTSAQKNPTAFYLCASSIAGGDNEKLFFGSGTQLSVL.

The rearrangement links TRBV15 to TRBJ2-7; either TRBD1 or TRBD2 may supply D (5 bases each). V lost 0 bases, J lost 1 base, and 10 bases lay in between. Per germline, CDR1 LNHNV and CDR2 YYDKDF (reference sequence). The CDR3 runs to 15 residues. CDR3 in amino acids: CATSRDRGSSYEQYF. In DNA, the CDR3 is TGTGCCACCAGCAGAGATCGGGGCAGTTCCTACGAGCAGTACTTC.

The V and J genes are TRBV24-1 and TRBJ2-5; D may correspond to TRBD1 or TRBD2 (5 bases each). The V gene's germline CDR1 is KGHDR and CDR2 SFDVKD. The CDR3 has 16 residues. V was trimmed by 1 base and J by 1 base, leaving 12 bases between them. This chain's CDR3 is CATSDLNRDGQETQYF. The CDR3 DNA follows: TGTGCCACCAGTGATTTAAATCGGGACGGCCAAGAGACCCAGTACTTC.

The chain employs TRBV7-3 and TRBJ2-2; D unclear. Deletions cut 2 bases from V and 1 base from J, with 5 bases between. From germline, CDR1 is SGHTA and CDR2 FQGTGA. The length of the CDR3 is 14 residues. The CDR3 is CASSLDLNTGELFF. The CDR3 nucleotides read TGTGCCAGCAGCTTAGATTTGAACACCGGGGAGCTGTTTTTT.

The CDR3 sequence is CASSARDTYYGYTF. The CDR3 nucleotides read TGTGCCAGCAGCGCCCGGGACACTTACTATGGCTACACCTTC. The chain joins TRBV9 to TRBJ1-2, with TRBD1 as a possible D gene (6 bases). CDR1 and CDR2 (germline): SGDLS, YYNGEE. V shed 3 bases and J shed 3 bases, with 12 bases lying between them. This CDR3 region has 14 residues.

The CDR3 DNA follows: TGTGCCAATTCGCCTCTTCAGGGTGGAAACACTGAAGCTTTCTTT. This sequence encodes CANSPLQGGNTEAFF. The rearrangement uses TRBV19 and TRBJ1-1; a weak D match, TRBD1 (5 bases). V was clipped by 10 bases and J by 2 bases, with 20 bases between them. CDR1 is LNHDA, CDR2 SQIVND, per germline (reference sequence). The CDR3 runs 15 residues.

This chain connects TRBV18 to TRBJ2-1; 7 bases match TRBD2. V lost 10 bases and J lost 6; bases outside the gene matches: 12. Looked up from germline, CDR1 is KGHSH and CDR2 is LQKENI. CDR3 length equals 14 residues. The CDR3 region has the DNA TGTGCCACCCGGAATGGGTGGGGGGGCAATGAGCAGTTCTTC. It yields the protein CATRNGWGGNEQFF. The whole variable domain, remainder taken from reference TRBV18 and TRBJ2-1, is NAGVMQNPRHLVRRRGQEARLRCSPMKGHSHVYWYRQLPEEGLKFMVYLQKENIIDESGMPKERFSAEFPKEGPSILRIQQVVRGDSAAYFCATRNGWGGNEQFFGPGTRLTVL.

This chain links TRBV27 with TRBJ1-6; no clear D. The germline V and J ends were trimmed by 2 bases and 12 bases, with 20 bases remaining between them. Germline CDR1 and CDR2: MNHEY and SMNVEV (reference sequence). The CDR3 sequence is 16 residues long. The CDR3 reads CASSLGSFSIVRPLHF. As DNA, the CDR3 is TGTGCCAGCAGTTTAGGCTCGTTTAGTATAGTTCGACCCCTCCACTTT.

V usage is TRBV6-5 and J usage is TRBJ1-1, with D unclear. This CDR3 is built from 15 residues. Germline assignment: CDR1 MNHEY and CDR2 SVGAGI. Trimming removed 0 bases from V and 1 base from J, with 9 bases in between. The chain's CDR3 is CASSYSQAPNTEAFF. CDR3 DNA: TGTGCCAGCAGTTACTCGCAAGCGCCGAACACTGAAGCTTTCTTT.

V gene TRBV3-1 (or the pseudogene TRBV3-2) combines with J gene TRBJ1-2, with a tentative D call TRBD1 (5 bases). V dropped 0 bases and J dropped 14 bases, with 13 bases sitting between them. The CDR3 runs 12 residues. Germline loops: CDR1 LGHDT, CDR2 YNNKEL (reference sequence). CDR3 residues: CASSQDNRGCTF. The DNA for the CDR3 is TGTGCCAGCAGCCAAGACAATAGGGGTTGTACCTTC.

The CDR3 nucleotides read TGCGCCAGCAGCCAAGGCAGGCCAGCCGGGGAGCTGTTTTTT. It is translated as CASSQGRPAGELFF. V and J are TRBV4-1 and TRBJ2-2, with unresolved D. Germline V CDR1 and CDR2: MGHRA, YSYEKL. Trimming removed 1 base from V and 6 bases from J, with 9 bases in between. There are 14 residues in the CDR3.

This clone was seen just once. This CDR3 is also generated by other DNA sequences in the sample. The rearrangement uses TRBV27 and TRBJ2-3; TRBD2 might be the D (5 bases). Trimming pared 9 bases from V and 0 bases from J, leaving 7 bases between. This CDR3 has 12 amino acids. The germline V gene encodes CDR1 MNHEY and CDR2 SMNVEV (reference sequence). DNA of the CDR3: TGTGCCAGTCGGACTAGCACAGATACGCAGTATTTT. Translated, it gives CASRTSTDTQYF.

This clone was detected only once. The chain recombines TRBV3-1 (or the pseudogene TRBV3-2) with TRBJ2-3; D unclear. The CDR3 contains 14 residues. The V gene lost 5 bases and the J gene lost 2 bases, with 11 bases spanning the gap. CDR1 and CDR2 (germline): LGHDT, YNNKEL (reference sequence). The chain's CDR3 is CASSSQVITDTQYF. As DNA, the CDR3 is TGTGCCAGCAGCTCGCAGGTGATCACAGATACGCAGTATTTT.

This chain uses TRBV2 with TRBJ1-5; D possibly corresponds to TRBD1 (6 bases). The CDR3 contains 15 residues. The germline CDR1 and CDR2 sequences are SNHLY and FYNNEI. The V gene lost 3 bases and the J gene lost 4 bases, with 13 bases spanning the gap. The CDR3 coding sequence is TGTGCCAGCAGTGAGGACAGCACTGGGAATCAGCCCCAGCATTTT. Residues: CASSEDSTGNQPQHF.

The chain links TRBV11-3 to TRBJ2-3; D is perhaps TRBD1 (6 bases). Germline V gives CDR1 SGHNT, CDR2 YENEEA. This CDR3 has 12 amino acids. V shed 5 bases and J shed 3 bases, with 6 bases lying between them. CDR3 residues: CASSTGTDTQYF. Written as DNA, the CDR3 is TGTGCCAGCAGCACAGGGACAGATACGCAGTATTTT.

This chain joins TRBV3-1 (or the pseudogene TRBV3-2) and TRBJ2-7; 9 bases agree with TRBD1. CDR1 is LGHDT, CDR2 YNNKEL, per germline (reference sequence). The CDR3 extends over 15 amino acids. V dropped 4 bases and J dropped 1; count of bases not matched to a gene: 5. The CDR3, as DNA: TGTGCCAGCAGCCTGGGGGACAGGGCGTCCTACGAGCAGTACTTC. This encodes CASSLGDRASYEQYF.

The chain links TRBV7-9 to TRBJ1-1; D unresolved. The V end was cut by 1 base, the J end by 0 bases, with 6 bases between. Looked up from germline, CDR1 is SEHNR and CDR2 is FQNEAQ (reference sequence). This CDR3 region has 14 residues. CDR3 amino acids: CASSLDRLNTEAFF. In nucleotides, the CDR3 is TGTGCCAGCAGCTTAGACAGACTGAACACTGAAGCTTTCTTT.

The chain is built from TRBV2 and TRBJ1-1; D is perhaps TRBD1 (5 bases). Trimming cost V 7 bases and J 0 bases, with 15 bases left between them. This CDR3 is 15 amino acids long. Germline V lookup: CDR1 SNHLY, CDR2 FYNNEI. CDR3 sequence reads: CASTRDRYMNTEAFF. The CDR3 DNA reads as TGTGCCAGCACTAGGGACCGTTACATGAACACTGAAGCTTTCTTT.

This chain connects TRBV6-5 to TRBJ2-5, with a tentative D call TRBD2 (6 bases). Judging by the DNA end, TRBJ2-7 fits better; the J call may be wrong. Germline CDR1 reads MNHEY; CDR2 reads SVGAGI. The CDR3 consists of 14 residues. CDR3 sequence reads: CASSYSGGTYEQYF. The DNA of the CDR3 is TGTGCCAGCAGTTACAGTGGGGGGACCTACGAGCAGTACTTC.

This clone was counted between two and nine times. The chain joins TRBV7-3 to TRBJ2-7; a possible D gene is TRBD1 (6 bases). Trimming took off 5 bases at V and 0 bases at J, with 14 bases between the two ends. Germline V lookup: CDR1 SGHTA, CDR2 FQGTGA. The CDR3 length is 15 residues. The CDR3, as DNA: TGTGCCAGCAGCGAGACAGGTCTGTACTCCTACGAGCAGTACTTC. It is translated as CASSETGLYSYEQYF. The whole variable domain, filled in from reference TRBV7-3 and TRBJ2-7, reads GAGVSQTPSNKVTEKGKYVELRCDPISGHTALYWYRQSLGQGPEFLIYFQGTGAADDSGLPNDRFFAVRPEGSVSTLKIQRTERGDSAVYLCASSETGLYSYEQYFGPGTRLTVT.

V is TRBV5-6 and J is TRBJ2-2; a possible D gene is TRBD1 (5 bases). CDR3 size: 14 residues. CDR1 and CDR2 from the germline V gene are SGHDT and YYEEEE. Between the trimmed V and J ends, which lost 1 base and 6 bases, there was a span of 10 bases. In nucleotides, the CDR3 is TGTGCCAGCAGCTTGATTTGGGGCGCCGGGGAGCTGTTTTTT. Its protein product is CASSLIWGAGELFF.